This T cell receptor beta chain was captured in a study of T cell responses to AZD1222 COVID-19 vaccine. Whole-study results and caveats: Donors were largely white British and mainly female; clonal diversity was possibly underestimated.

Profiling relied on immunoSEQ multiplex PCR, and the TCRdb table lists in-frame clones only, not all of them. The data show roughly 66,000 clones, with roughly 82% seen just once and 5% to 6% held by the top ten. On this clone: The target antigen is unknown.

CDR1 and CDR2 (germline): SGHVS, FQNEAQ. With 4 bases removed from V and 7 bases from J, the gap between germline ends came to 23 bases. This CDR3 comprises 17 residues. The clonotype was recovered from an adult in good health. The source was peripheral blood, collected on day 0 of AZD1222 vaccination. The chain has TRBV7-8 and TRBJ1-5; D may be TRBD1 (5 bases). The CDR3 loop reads CASSSRGLDQSRQPQHF. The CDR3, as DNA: TGTGCCAGCAGCTCCCGGGGCCTCGACCAATCGCGGCAGCCCCAGCATTTT.